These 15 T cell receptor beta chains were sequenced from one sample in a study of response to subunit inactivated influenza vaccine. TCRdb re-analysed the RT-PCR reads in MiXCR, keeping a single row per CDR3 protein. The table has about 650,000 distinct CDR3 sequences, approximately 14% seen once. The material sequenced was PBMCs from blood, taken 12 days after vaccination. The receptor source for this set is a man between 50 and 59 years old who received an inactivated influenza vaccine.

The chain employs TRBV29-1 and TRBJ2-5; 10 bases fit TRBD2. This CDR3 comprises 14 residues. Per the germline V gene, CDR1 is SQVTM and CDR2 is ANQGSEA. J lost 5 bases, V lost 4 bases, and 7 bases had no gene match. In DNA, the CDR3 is TGCAGCGTTGCCGGGACTAGCGAGTCGGAGACCCAGTACTTC. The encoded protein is CSVAGTSESETQYF.

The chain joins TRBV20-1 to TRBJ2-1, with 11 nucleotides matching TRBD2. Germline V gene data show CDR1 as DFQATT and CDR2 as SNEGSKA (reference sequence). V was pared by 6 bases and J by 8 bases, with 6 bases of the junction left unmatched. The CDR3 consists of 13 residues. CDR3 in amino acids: CSALSGRGDEQFF. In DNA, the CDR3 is TGCAGTGCCCTTAGCGGGAGGGGTGATGAGCAGTTCTTC.

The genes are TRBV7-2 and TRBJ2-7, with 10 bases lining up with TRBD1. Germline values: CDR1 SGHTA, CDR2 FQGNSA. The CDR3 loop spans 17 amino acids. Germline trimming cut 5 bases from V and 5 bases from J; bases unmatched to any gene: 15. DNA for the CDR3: TGTGCCAGCAGCCCCAAACCTCCGGGACAGGGGACGGACGAGCAGTACTTC. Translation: CASSPKPPGQGTDEQYF.

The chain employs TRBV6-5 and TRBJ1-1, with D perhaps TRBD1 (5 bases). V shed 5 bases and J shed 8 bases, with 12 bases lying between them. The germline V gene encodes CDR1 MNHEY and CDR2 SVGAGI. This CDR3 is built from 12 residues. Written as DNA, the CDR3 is TGTGCCAGCAGTCGGCCGGGACGGGAAGCTTTCTTT. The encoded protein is CASSRPGREAFF.

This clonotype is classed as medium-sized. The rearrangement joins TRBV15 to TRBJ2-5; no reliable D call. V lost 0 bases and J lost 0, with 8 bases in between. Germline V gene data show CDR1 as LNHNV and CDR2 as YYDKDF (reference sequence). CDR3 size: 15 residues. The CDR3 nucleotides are TGTGCCACCAGCAGAGATGTGCAGAACCAAGAGACCCAGTACTTC. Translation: CATSRDVQNQETQYF.

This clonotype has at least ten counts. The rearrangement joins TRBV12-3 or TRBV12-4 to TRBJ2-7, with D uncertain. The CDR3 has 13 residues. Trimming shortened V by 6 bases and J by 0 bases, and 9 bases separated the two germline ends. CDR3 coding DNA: TGTGCCAGCAGAGACGGTAGCTCCTACGAGCAGTACTTC. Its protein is CASRDGSSYEQYF.

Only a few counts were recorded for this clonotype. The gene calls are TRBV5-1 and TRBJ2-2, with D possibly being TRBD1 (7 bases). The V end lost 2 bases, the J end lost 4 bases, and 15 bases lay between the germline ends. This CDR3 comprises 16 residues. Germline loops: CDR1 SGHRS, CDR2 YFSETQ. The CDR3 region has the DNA TGCGCCAGCAGCTTCCAGGCGGGACAGACCACCGGGGAGCTGTTTTTT. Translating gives CASSFQAGQTTGELFF.

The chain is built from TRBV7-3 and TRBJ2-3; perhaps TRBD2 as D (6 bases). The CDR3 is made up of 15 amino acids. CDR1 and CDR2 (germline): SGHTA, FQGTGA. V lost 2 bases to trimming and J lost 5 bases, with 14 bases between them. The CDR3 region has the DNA TGTGCCAGCAGCTTATTTCTCGGGGGTGGAGATACGCAGTATTTT. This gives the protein CASSLFLGGGDTQYF.

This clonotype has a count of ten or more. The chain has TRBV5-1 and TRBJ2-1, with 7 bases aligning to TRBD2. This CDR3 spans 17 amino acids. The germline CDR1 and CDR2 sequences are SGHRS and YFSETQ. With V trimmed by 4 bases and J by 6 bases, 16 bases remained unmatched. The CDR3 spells CASSVPGGSQGSNEQFF. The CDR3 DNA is TGCGCCAGCAGCGTACCCGGGGGGTCTCAAGGTTCCAATGAGCAGTTCTTC.

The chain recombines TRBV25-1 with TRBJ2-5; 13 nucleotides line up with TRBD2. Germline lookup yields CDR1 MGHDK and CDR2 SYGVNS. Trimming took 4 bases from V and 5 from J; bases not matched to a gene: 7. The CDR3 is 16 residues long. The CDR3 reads CASSGELAGGGETQYF. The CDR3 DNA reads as TGTGCCAGCAGTGGGGAACTAGCGGGAGGGGGCGAGACCCAGTACTTC.

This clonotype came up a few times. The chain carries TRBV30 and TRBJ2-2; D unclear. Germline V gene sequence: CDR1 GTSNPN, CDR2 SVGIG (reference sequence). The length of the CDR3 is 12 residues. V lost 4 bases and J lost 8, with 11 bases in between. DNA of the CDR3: TGTGCCTGGACCGGATTAGGGGGGGAGCTGTTTTTT. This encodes CAWTGLGGELFF.

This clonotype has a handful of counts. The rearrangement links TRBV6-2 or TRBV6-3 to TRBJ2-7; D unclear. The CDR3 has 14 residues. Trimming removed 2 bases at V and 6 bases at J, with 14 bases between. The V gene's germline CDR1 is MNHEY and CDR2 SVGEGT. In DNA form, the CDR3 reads TGTGCCAGCAGTTACGTGACGTCCTCCGGCGAGCAGTACTTC. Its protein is CASSYVTSSGEQYF.

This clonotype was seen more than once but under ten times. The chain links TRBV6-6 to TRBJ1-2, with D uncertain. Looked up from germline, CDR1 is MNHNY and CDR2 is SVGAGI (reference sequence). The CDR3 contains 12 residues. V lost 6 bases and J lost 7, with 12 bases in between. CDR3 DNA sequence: TGTGCCAGCAGACTACACAGTTCTGGCTACACCTTC. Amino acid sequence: CASRLHSSGYTF.

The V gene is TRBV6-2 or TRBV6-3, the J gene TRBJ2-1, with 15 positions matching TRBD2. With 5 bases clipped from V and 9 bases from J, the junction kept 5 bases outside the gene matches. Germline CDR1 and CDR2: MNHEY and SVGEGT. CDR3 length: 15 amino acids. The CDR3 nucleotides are TGTGCCAGCAGTCGGACTAGCGGGAGGGTGGGTGAGCAGTTCTTC. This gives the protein CASSRTSGRVGEQFF.

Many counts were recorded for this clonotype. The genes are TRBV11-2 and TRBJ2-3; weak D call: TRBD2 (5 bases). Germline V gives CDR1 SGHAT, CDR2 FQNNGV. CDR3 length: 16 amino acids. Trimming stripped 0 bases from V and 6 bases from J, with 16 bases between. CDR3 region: CASSLDFGYRGDTQYF. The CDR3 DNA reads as TGTGCCAGCAGCTTAGATTTCGGTTACCGCGGGGATACGCAGTATTTT.